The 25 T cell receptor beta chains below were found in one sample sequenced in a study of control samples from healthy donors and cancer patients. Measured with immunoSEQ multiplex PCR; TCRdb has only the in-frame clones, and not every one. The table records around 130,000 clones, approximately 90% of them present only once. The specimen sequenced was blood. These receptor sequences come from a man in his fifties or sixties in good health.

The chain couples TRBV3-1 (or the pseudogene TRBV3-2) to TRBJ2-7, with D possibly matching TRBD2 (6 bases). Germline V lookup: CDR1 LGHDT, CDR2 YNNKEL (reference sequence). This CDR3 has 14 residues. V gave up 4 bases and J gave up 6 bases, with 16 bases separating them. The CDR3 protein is CASSPGDISIEQYF. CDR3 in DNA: TGTGCCAGCAGCCCGGGAGACATCAGTATCGAGCAGTACTTC.

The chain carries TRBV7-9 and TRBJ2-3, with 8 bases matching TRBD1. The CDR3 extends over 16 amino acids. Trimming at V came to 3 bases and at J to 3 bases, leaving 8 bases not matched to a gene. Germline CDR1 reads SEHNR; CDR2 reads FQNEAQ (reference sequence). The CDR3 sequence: CASSFDSGGRTDTQYF. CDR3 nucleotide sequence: TGTGCCAGCAGCTTCGATTCAGGGGGCCGGACAGATACGCAGTATTTT.

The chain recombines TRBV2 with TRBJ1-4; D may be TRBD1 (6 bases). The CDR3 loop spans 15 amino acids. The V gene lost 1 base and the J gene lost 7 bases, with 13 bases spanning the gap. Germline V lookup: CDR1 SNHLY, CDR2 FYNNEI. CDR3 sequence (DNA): TGTGCCAGCAGTGAAGTGGGGGGCGCGTTTGAAAAACTGTTTTTT. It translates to CASSEVGGAFEKLFF.

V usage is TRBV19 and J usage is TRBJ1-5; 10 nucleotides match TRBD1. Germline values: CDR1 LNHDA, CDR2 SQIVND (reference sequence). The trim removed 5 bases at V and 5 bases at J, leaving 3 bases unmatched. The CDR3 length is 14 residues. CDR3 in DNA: TGTGCCAGTAGTTCGACAGGGGGCGATCAGCCCCAGCATTTT. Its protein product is CASSSTGGDQPQHF.

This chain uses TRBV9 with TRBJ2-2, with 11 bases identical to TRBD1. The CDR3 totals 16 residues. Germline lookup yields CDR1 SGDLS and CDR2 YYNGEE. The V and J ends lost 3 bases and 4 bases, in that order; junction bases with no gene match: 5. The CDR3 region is CASSAVGQGGTGELFF. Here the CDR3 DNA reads TGTGCCAGCAGCGCAGTGGGACAGGGGGGCACCGGGGAGCTGTTTTTT.

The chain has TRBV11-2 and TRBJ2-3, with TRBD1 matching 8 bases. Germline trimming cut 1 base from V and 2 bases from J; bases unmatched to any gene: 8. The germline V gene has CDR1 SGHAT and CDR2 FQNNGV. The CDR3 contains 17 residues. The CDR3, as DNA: TGTGCCAGCAGCTTAGGGGGCGCGGGACAGGTCACAGATACGCAGTATTTT. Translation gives CASSLGGAGQVTDTQYF.

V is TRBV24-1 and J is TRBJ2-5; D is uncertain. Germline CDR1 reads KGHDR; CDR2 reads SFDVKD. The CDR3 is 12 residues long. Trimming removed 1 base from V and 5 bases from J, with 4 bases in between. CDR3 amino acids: CATSDLRETQYF. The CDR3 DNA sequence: TGTGCCACCAGTGATTTAAGGGAGACCCAGTACTTC.

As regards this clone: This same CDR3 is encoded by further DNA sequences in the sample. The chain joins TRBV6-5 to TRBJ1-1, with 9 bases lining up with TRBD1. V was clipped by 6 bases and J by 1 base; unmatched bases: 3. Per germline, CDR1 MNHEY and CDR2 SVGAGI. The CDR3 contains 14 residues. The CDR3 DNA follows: TGTGCCAGCAGCTACAGGGGGCCGAACACTGAAGCTTTCTTT. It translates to CASSYRGPNTEAFF.

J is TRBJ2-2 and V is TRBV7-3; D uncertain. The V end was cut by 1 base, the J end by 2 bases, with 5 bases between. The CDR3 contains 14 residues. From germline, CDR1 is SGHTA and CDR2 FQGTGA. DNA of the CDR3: TGTGCCAGCAGCTTAAACCTAAACACCGGGGAGCTGTTTTTT. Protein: CASSLNLNTGELFF.

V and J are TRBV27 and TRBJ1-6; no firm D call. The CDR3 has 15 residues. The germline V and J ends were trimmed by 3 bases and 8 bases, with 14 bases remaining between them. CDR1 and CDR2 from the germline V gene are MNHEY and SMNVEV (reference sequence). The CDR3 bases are TGTGCCAGCAGTTTGGTAGGCGCTTTTGATTCACCCCTCCACTTT. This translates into CASSLVGAFDSPLHF.

CDR3 DNA: TGCGCCAGCCGAGGGATTATGAACACTGAAGCTTTCTTT. This codes for CASRGIMNTEAFF. The V and J genes are TRBV5-1 and TRBJ1-1; the D is unclear. The V and J ends lost 7 bases and 0 bases respectively, with 10 bases between them. The V gene's germline CDR1 is SGHRS and CDR2 YFSETQ. The CDR3 is made up of 13 amino acids.

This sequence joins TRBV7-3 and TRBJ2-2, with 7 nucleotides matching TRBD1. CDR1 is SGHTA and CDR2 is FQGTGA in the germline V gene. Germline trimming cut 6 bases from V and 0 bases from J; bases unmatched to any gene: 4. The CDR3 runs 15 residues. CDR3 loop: CASSPGTANTGELFF. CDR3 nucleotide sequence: TGTGCCAGCAGTCCCGGGACAGCGAACACCGGGGAGCTGTTTTTT.

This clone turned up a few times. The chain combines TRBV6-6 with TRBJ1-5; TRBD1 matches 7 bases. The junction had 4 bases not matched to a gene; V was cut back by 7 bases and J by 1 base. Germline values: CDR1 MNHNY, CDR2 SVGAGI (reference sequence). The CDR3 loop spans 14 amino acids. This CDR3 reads CASTGGESNQPQHF. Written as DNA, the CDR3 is TGTGCCAGCACAGGGGGGGAGAGCAATCAGCCCCAGCATTTT.

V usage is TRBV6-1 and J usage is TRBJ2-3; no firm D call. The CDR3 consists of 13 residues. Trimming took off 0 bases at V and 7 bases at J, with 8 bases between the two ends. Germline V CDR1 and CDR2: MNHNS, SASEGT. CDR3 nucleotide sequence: TGTGCCAGCAGTGAAGCGGGAAAATATACGCAGTATTTT. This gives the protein CASSEAGKYTQYF.

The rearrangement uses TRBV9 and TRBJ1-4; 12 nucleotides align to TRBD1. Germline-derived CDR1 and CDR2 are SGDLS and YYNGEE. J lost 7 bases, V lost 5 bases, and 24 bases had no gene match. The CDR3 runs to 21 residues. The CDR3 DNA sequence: TGTGCCAGCAGTGAAACCACCTTCACCGGGACAGGGGGCAGAGGCGCTGAAAAACTGTTTTTT. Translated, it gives CASSETTFTGTGGRGAEKLFF.

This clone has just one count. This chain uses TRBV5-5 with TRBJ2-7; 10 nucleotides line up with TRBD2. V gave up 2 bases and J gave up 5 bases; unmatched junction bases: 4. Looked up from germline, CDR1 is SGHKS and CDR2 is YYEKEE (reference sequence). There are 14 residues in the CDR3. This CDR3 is CASSLTSGIDEQYF. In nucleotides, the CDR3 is TGTGCCAGCAGCTTAACTAGCGGGATCGACGAGCAGTACTTC. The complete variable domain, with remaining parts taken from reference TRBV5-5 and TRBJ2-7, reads DAGVTQSPTHLIKTRGQQVTLRCSPISGHKSVSWYQQVLGQGPQFIFQYYEKEERGRGNFPDRFSARQFPNYSSELNVNALLLGDSALYLCASSLTSGIDEQYFGPGTRLTVT.

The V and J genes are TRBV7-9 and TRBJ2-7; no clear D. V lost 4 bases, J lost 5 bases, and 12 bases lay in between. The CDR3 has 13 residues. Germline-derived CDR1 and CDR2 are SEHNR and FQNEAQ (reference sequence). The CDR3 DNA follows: TGTGCCAGCAGCTCGAAGGGTCACGACGAGCAGTACTTC. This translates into CASSSKGHDEQYF.

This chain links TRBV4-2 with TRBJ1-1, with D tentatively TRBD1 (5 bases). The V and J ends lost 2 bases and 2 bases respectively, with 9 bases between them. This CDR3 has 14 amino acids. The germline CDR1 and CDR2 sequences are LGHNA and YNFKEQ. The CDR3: CASSQPQGNTEAFF. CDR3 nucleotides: TGTGCCAGCAGCCAACCGCAGGGAAACACTGAAGCTTTCTTT.

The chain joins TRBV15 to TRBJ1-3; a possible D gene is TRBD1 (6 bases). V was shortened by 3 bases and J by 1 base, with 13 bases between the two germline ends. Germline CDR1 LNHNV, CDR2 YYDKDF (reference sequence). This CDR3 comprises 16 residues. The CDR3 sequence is CATSSGTLPSGNTIYF. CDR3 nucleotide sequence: TGTGCCACCAGCAGTGGGACATTGCCGTCTGGAAACACCATATATTTT.

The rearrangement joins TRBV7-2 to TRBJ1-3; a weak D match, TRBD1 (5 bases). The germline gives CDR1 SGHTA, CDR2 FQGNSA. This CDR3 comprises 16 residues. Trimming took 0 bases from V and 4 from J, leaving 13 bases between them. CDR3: CASSLARTRGGNTIYF. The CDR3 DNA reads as TGTGCCAGCAGCTTAGCGAGGACCCGGGGGGGAAACACCATATATTTT.

DNA of the CDR3: TGTGCCAGCAGGTCCGGGACGGTCAATCAGCCCCAGCATTTT. This sequence encodes CASRSGTVNQPQHF. The chain uses TRBV6-6 and TRBJ1-5, with D possibly matching TRBD1 (5 bases). From germline, CDR1 is MNHNY and CDR2 SVGAGI (reference sequence). There are 14 residues in the CDR3. The V end was cut by 6 bases, the J end by 3 bases, with 12 bases between.

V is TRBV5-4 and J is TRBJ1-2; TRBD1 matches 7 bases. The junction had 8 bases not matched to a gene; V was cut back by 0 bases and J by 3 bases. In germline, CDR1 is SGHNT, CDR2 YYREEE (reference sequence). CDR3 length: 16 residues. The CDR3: CASSLDPTGIDYGYTF. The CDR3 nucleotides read TGTGCCAGCAGCTTGGACCCGACAGGGATCGACTATGGCTACACCTTC.

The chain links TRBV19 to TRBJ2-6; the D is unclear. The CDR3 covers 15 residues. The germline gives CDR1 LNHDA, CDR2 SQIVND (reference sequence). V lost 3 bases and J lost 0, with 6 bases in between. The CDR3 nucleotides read TGTGCCAGTAGTATCTGGGACTCTGGGGCCAACGTCCTGACTTTC. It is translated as CASSIWDSGANVLTF.

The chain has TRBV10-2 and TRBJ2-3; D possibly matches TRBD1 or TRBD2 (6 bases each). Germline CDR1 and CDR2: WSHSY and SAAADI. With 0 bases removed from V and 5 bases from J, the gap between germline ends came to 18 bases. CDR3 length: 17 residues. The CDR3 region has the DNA TGCGCCAGCAGTGAGTCGAATGTGGGGGGCCCCAAAGATACGCAGTATTTT. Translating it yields CASSESNVGGPKDTQYF.

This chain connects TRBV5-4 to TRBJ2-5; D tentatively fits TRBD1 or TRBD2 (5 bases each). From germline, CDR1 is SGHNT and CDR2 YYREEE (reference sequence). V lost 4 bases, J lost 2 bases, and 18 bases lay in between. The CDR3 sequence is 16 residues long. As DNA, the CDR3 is TGTGCCAGCAGCCCCTTGGGGGTGGGGATTCAAGAGACCCAGTACTTC. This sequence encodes CASSPLGVGIQETQYF. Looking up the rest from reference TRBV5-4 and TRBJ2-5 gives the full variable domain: ETGVTQSPTHLIKTRGQQVTLRCSSQSGHNTVSWYQQALGQGPQFIFQYYREEENGRGNFPPRFSGLQFPNYSSELNVNALELDDSALYLCASSPLGVGIQETQYFGPGTRLLVL.